Following are 5 T cell receptor beta chains from one sample sequenced in a study of blood T cells in healthy people across ages. A sample-barcoded 5' primer and a J-beta primer mix were used in a second PCR of about 6 to 12 cycles. TCRdb re-called the 5' RACE reads with MiXCR, one entry per CDR3 protein. The sample holds 800,000 or so distinct CDR3 sequences, less than 80% seen once. Sequencing was performed on blood. These receptors were taken from a man aged 30 to 45 in good health.

V is TRBV20-1 and J is TRBJ1-5; 8 bases are a match to TRBD1. CDR1 and CDR2 (germline): DFQATT, SNEGSKA (reference sequence). The CDR3 loop spans 16 amino acids. Trimming took 6 bases from V and 5 from J; bases not matched to a gene: 15. CDR3 bases: TGCAGTGCCCCCCCCGTGGGTGGACAGGGCTATCAGCCCCAGCATTTT. Its protein is CSAPPVGGQGYQPQHF.

The chain links TRBV12-3 or TRBV12-4 to TRBJ2-7, with 7 bases matching TRBD1. The CDR3 has 14 residues. Trimming took 7 bases from V and 2 from J; bases not matched to a gene: 8. Here the CDR3 DNA reads TGTGCCAGCACCTATACGGGACAGACCTACGAGCAGTACTTC. This sequence encodes CASTYTGQTYEQYF.

This clonotype was found once. The genes are TRBV10-3 and TRBJ1-5, with 9 bases that match TRBD1. The CDR3 totals 15 residues. Germline lookup yields CDR1 ENHRY and CDR2 SYGVKD. V was pared by 6 bases and J by 1 base, with 4 bases of the junction left unmatched. The CDR3 loop is CAIRGDRDSNQPQHF. The CDR3 DNA reads as TGTGCCATCAGGGGGGACAGGGACAGCAATCAGCCCCAGCATTTT.

The chain couples TRBV20-1 to TRBJ1-2; a possible D gene is TRBD1 (6 bases). The germline gives CDR1 DFQATT, CDR2 SNEGSKA (reference sequence). The CDR3 extends over 13 amino acids. Trimming cost V 2 bases and J 0 bases, with 7 bases left between them. The CDR3 here is CSARRQANYGYTF. CDR3 nucleotides: TGCAGTGCTAGACGACAGGCTAACTATGGCTACACCTTC.

The V and J genes are TRBV10-2 and TRBJ2-3, with 9 nucleotides matching TRBD2. V gave up 4 bases and J gave up 9 bases; unmatched junction bases: 11. CDR1 is WSHSY, CDR2 SAAADI, per germline. CDR3 length: 15 residues. This CDR3 reads CASSGASGVQGTQYF. The CDR3 bases are TGCGCCAGCAGTGGGGCTAGCGGGGTACAGGGGACGCAGTATTTT.